This TCR beta chain is drawn from a study of PD-1 blockade in classical Hodgkin lymphoma. General study findings and limits: Complete responders had baseline diversity similar to newly diagnosed patients. It was CD4+ TCR diversity, not CD8+, that rose significantly by C4D1.

The assay was immunoSEQ multiplex PCR, and TCRdb's table has in-frame clones only and misses some. Counted here are 25,000 to 30,000 clones, roughly 80% occurring once; the ten biggest clones make up under 25%. This clone was seen only a few times. Its antigen is not known. Brentuximab vedotin exposure varied among the patients, all of whom had relapsed after autologous stem cell transplantation. The starting material was peripheral blood mononuclear cells (PBMCs), obtained before the second cycle of nivolumab. This TCR was sampled from a human donor with classical Hodgkin lymphoma.

The CDR3: CASSKGGFEKLFF. Here the CDR3 DNA reads TGTGCCAGCAGTAAAGGGGGTTTTGAAAAACTGTTTTTT. The chain is built from TRBV6-5 and TRBJ1-4, with a possible D match to TRBD1 (6 bases). This CDR3 has 13 residues. Germline CDR1 reads MNHEY; CDR2 reads SVGAGI. Between the trimmed V and J ends, which lost 5 bases and 7 bases, there was a span of 11 bases.